This T cell receptor (beta chain) stems from a study of cytomegalovirus exposure and HLA in healthy donors. The trim removed 3 bases at V and 5 bases at J, leaving 9 bases unmatched. CDR1 and CDR2 from the germline V gene are MNHEY and SMNVEV (reference sequence). This CDR3 spans 17 amino acids. In the PCR, 60 Vbeta and 13 Jbeta primers were used. Using immunoSEQ multiplex PCR, the repertoire was profiled, and TCRdb retains in-frame clones only, with some absent. The table has 150,000 to 200,000 clones, 60% to 85% seen once. Turning to this clone: Its antigen is as yet unknown.

General study points: CMV serostatus was the sole immune exposure information available.

This TCR derives from a woman aged 40 to 49 in good health and CMV-seronegative. Sequenced input: PBMCs. The genes are TRBV27 and TRBJ2-2; 10 nucleotides agree with TRBD2. The CDR3 DNA reads as TGTGCCAGCAGTTTGCCTAGCGGGAGTCCAAAGACCGGGGAGCTGTTTTTT. Translating gives CASSLPSGSPKTGELFF.